This T cell receptor (beta chain) stems from a study of blood T cell repertoires in COVID-19. Study information: The cDNA or gDNA used as material had been derived from T cells, B-cell-depleted T cells, or PBMCs.

Germline V gene lookup returns CDR1 MGHRA and CDR2 YSYEKL. V dropped 3 bases and J dropped 3; count of bases not matched to a gene: 11. The CDR3 runs 17 residues. In the original processing: Estimated nucleated cell counts came from reference gene primer amplification. Sequencing was performed with immunoSEQ multiplex PCR; in TCRdb, only in-frame clones are kept and a portion is missing. The DNA was the basis for D and trimming; V, J and clone size are from that table. Altogether about 110,000 clones are present, approximately 81% being singletons, with the ten largest covering about 12%. This sequence originates from a human donor in a cohort sampled during active COVID-19. The chain joins TRBV4-1 to TRBJ1-5, with TRBD1 matching over 7 bases. Material: peripheral blood. CDR3 region: CASSHGFRQGTNQPQHF. DNA for the CDR3: TGCGCCAGCAGCCACGGTTTCAGACAGGGTACCAATCAGCCCCAGCATTTT.